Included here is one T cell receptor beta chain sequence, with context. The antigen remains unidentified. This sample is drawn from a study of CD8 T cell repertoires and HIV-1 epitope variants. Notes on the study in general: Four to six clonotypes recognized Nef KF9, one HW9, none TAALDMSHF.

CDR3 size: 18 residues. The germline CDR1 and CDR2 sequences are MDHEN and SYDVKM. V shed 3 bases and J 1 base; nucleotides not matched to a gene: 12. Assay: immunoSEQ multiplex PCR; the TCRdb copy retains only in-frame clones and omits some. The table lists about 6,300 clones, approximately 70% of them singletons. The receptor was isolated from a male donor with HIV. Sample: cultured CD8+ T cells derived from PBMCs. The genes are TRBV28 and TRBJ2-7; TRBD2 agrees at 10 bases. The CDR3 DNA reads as TGTGCCAGCAGTTTCTCGACAACTAGCGGGACTCTTTCCTACGAGCAGTACTTC. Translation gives CASSFSTTSGTLSYEQYF.